This T cell receptor (beta chain) was sequenced during a study of CD8 T cells in Susac syndrome. Study findings and constraints: Expansion of clones was not seen in the CD4+ T cell repertoires of Susac syndrome.

Turning to this clonotype: What it binds is unknown.

This CDR3 contains 12 residues. V gave up 9 bases and J gave up 0 bases, with 9 bases separating them. Germline V gene data show CDR1 as SNHLY and CDR2 as FYNNEI. The RNA input was roughly 0.45 to 1 ug, and it was reverse transcribed with random hexamers. TCRdb itself ran the immunoSEQ multiplex PCR reads through MiXCR, one entry per CDR3 protein. The sample shows 200,000 to 300,000 distinct CDR3 sequences, 90% to 97% of them seen only once. The receptor was derived from a human donor with Susac syndrome. Sequencing input: CD4+ T cells from PBMCs. The gene calls are TRBV2 and TRBJ2-7; D possibly corresponds to TRBD2 (6 bases). The CDR3 nucleotides are TGTGCCAGAGCTAGCGACTCCTACGAGCAGTACTTC. Translation gives CARASDSYEQYF.